What follows is one TCR beta chain and its context. Its specificity is not known. The related graft donor's blood sample was taken on the day of bone marrow donation. Produced via immunoSEQ multiplex PCR; TCRdb's table is partial and in-frame only. The table includes around 18,000 clones, around four fifths detected once. These data come from a study of T cells after posttransplantation cyclophosphamide. Study-level findings and limits: Donor CD8+ memory clones often dominated recipient blood repertoires at later times. After PTCy, TRB diversity resembled that of CNI/methotrexate controls. Blood and skin or GI T cell repertoires showed limited TRB overlap.

This clonotype was sampled from a man aged 25-40 years in good health and a related stem cell transplant donor. The source material was memory CD4+ T cells sorted from blood.

This CDR3 reads CASSVGTGQEQYF. DNA of the CDR3: TGTGCCAGCAGCGTAGGGACAGGGCAAGAGCAGTACTTC. This chain links TRBV7-8 with TRBJ2-7, with 9 bases lining up with TRBD1. This CDR3 contains 13 residues. Germline V gene lookup returns CDR1 SGHVS and CDR2 FQNEAQ. With 5 bases clipped from V and 7 bases from J, the junction kept 6 bases outside the gene matches. Based on the CDR3 plus reference TRBV7-8 and TRBJ2-7, the full variable domain is GAGVSQSPRYKVAKRGQDVALRCDPISGHVSLFWYQQALGQGPEFLTYFQNEAQLDKSGLPSDRFFAERPEGSVSTLKIQRTQQEDSAVYLCASSVGTGQEQYFGPGTRLTVT.